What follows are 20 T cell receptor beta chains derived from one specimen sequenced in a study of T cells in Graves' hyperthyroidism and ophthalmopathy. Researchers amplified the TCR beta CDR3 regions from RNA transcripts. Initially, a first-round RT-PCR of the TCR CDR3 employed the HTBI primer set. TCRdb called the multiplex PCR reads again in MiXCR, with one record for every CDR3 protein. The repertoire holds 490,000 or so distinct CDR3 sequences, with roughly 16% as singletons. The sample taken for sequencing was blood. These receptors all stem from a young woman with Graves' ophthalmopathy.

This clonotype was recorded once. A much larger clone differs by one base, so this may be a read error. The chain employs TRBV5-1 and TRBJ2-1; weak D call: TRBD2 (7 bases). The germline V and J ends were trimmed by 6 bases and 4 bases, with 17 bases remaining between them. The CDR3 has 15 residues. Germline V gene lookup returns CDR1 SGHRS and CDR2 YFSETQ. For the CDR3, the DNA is TGCGCCAGCATGATGGGGGGGCTCTGGTACAATGAGCAGTTCTTC. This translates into CASMMGGLWYNEQFF.

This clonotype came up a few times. This chain's CDR3 is CATSSPPLNTEAFF. In nucleotides, the CDR3 is TGTGCCACCAGCAGCCCCCCTCTGAACACTGAAGCTTTCTTT. The chain uses TRBV15 and TRBJ1-1; D unclear. The germline V gene has CDR1 LNHNV and CDR2 YYDKDF (reference sequence). There are 14 residues in the CDR3. Trimming shortened V by 3 bases and J by 0 bases, and 8 bases separated the two germline ends.

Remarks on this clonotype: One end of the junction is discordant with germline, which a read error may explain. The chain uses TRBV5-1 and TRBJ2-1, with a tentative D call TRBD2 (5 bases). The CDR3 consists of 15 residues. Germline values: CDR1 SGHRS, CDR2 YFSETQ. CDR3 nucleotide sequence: TGCGTCAGCGACCCGGGATCGAGCTCCTACAATGAGCAGTTCTTC. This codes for CVSDPGSSSYNEQFF.

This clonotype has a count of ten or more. This chain's CDR3 is CASSSTVVGAAKNIQYF. In nucleotides, the CDR3 is TGTGCCAGCAGTTCGACAGTTGTAGGTGCGGCCAAAAACATTCAGTACTTC. The V and J genes are TRBV28 and TRBJ2-4; a possible D gene is TRBD1 (5 bases). V lost 4 bases, J lost 1 base, and 17 bases lay in between. CDR1 and CDR2 from the germline V gene are MDHEN and SYDVKM. The length of the CDR3 is 17 residues.

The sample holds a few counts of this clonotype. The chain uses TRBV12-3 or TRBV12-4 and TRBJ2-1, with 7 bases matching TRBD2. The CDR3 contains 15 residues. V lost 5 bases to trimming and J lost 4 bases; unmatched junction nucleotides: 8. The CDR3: CASSPLLAIYNEQFF. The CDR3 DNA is TGTGCCAGCAGTCCTCTACTAGCGATTTACAATGAGCAGTTCTTC.

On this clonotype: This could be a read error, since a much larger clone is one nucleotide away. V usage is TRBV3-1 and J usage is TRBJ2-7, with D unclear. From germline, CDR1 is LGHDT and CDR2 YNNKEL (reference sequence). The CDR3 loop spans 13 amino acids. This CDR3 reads CAGSHFFSGEQYF. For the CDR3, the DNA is TGTGCCGGCAGCCATTTTTTTAGTGGCGAGCAGTACTTC.

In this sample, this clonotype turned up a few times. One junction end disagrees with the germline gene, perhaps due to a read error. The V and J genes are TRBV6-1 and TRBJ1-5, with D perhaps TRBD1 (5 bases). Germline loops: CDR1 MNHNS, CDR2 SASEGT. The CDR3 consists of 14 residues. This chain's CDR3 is CASRGRVGGQPQHF. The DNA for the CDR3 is TGTGCCAGCAGAGGAAGGGTTGGGGGTCAGCCTCAGCATTTT.

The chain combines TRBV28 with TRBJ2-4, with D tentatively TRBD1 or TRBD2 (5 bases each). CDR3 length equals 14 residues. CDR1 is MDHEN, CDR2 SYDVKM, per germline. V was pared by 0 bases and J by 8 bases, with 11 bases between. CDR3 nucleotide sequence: TGTGCCAGCAGTTTATGGCAGGGAGACGACATTCAGTACTTC. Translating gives CASSLWQGDDIQYF.

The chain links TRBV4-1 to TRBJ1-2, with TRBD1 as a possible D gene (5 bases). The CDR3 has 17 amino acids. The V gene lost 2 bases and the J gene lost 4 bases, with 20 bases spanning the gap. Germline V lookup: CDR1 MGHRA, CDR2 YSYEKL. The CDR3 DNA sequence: TGCGCCAGCAGCCAACCCAGGGAGACGGCTAAGGGCTATGGCTACACCTTC. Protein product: CASSQPRETAKGYGYTF.

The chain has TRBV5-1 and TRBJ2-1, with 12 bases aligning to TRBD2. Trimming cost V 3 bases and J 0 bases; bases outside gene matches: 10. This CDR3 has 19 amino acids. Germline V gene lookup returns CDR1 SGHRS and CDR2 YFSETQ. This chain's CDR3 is CASSSGLAGPFFSYNEQFF. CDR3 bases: TGCGCCAGCAGCTCGGGACTAGCGGGCCCCTTCTTCTCCTACAATGAGCAGTTCTTC.

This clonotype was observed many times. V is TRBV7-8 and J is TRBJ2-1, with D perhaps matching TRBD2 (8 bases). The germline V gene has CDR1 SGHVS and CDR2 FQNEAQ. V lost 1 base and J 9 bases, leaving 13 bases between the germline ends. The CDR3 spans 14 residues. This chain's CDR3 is CASSLDGRGREQFF. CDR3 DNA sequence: TGTGCCAGCAGCTTAGACGGGAGGGGGCGTGAGCAGTTCTTC.

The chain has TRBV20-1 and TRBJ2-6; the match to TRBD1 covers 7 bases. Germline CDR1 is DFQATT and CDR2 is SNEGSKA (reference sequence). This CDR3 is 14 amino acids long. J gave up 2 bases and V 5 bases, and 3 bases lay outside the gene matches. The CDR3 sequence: CSAPDRAGANVLTF. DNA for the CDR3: TGCAGTGCTCCCGACAGGGCTGGGGCCAACGTCCTGACTTTC.

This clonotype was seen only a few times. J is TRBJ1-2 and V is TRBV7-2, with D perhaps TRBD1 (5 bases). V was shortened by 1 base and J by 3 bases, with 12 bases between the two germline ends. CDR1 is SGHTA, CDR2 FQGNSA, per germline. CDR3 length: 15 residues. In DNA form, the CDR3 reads TGTGCCAGCAGCTTAGATCTCAGGGTCTACTATGGCTACACCTTC. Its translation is CASSLDLRVYYGYTF.

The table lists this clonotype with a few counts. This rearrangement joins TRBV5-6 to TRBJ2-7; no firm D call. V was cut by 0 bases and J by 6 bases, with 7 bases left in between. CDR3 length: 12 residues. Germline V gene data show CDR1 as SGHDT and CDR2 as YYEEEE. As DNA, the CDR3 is TGTGCCAGCAGCTTGGAGACTCGCGAGCAGTACTTC. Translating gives CASSLETREQYF. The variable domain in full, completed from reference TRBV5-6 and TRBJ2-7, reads DAGVTQSPTHLIKTRGQQVTLRCSPKSGHDTVSWYQQALGQGPQFIFQYYEEEERQRGNFPDRFSGHQFPNYSSELNVNALLLGDSALYLCASSLETREQYFGPGTRLTVT.

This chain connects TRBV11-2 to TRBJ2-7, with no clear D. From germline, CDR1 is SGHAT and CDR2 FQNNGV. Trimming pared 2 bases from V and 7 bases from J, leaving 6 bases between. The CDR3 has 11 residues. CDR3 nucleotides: TGTGCCAGCAGCTTAACGGAAGAGCAGTACTTC. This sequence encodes CASSLTEEQYF.

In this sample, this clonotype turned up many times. Here the CDR3 DNA reads TGTGCCAGGGAGACTAGCGGGAGCAAGGGGGGCTACTACAATGAGCAGTTCTTC. Encoded protein: CARETSGSKGGYYNEQFF. This chain connects TRBV2 to TRBJ2-1; the match to TRBD2 covers 12 bases. The V segment lost 9 bases and the J segment 3 bases; nucleotides outside the gene matches: 15. CDR1 and CDR2 from the germline V gene are SNHLY and FYNNEI. The CDR3 covers 18 residues.

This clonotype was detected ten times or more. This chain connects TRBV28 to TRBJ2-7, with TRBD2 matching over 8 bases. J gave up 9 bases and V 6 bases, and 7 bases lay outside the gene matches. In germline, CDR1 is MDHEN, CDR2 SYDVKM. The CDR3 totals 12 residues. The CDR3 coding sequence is TGTGCCAGCAGCCGGGGGGGTTTCGGGCAGTACTTC. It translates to CASSRGGFGQYF.

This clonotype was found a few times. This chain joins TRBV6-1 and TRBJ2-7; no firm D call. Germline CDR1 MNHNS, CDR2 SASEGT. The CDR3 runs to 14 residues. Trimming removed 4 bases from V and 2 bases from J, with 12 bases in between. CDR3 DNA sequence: TGTGCCAGCAGTGTTAGGGTCCGCGCCTACGAGCAGTACTTC. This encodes CASSVRVRAYEQYF.

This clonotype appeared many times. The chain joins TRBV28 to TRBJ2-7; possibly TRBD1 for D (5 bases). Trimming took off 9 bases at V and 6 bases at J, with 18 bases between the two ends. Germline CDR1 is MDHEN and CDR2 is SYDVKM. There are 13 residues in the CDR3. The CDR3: CASVTAPGSEQYF. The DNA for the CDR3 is TGTGCCAGTGTGACAGCCCCAGGTAGCGAGCAGTACTTC. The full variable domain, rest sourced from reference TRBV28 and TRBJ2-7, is DVKVTQSSRYLVKRTGEKVFLECVQDMDHENMFWYRQDPGLGLRLIYFSYDVKMKEKGDIPEGYSVSREKKERFSLILESASTNQTSMYLCASVTAPGSEQYFGPGTRLTVT.

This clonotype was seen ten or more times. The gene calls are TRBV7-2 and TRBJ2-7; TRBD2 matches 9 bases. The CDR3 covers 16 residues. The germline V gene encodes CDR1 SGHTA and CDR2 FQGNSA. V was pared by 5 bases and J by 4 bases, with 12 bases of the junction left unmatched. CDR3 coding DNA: TGTGCCAGCAGCCCAAGGATTGGCGGGAGGGTATACGAGCAGTACTTC. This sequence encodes CASSPRIGGRVYEQYF.